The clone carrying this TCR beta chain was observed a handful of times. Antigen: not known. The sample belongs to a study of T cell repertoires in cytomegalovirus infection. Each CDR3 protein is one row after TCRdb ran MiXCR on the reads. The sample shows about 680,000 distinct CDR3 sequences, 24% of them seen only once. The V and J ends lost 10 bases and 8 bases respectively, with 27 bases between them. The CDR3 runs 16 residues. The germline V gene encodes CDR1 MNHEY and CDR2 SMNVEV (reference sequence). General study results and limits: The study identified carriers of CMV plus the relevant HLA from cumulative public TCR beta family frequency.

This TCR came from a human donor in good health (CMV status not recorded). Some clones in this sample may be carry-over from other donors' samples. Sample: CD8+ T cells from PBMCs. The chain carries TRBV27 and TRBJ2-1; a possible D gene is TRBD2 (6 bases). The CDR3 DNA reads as TGTGCCACCCAACCCACGCGGGACCGGGCCGGCGATGAGCAGTTCTTC. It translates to CATQPTRDRAGDEQFF.